This T cell receptor beta chain is from a study of Ad26.COV2.S vaccination and SARS-CoV-2 variants. Study background: By the intramuscular route, Ad26.COV2.S was given once, or twice 56 days apart.

Treatment: 15 to 20 received Ad26.COV2.S at low or high dose, single or two shots; 5 received placebo; per-sample allocation not given. Sampling occurred on day 63 after the first vaccine or placebo injection. As its vector, the vaccine had Ad26, which expressed Wuhan-strain SARS-CoV-2 spike. Using immunoSEQ multiplex PCR, the repertoire was profiled, and TCRdb retains in-frame clones only, with some absent. The sample lists about 680,000 clones; roughly nine tenths were seen once. Germline V CDR1 and CDR2: SGDLS, YYNGEE. J lost 5 bases, V lost 0 bases, and 3 bases had no gene match. The CDR3 extends over 16 amino acids.

The sequence was obtained from a person between 18 and 59 years old who received the Ad26.COV2.S COVID-19 vaccine or a placebo. The chain employs TRBV9 and TRBJ2-1; 12 bases are shared with TRBD2. The source was peripheral blood, collected in a trial of Ad26.COV2.S vaccine versus placebo. CDR3 in DNA: TGTGCCAGCAGCGTAGGACTAGCGGGAGTACACAATGAGCAGTTCTTC. This gives the protein CASSVGLAGVHNEQFF.